Sequencing of this TCR beta chain was carried out in a study of CD8+ T cells in alopecia areata (dated by TCRdb to the late 2010s). About the study as a whole: Treated patients were enrolled in an open-label pilot trial of oral tofacitinib at 5 to 10 mg twice daily for moderate-to-severe alopecia areata. Patients stayed on tofacitinib for 6 to 18 months and then had 6 months of follow-up off drug so that delayed response and recurrence could be assessed. The SALT score, which quantifies the percentage of affected scalp surface area, was used to measure disease severity in treated patients. In both human patients and the C3H/HeJ mouse model, the study applied high-throughput TCRbeta sequencing to look at T cell clonal expansion in alopecia areata. Scalp tissue and sorted CD4+ and CD8+ peripheral blood T cells from patchy and totalis/universalis alopecia areata patients and from healthy controls were covered by human TCRbeta sequencing. Biopsies were taken from tofacitinib-treated patients at baseline and again at 4 and 24 weeks into treatment, and several of those patients also had a later scalp biopsy. Scalp clonality was compared across normal scalp (n=4), patchy alopecia areata scalp (n=8), and alopecia totalis/universalis scalp (n=8). RNA was obtained with the PAXgene miRNA kit for fixed scalp, the miRNeasy kit for PBMCs, and the RNeasy kit for mouse skin. Amplification of TCRbeta CDR3 regions was done by immunoSEQ multiplex PCR using 35 Vbeta forward primers and 13 Jbeta reverse primers.

Libraries were constructed by the immunoSEQ multiplex PCR assay. RNA was extracted from all samples and reverse transcribed into cDNA, which served as template for TCR sequencing. First-strand cDNA was synthesized using SuperScript III with a 2:1 mix of oligo-dT and random hexamers. A synthetic immune receptor repertoire was used to gauge amplification bias, and whatever bias remained was removed computationally. In the paper's pipeline: Raw reads were preprocessed for error removal, and CDR3 was defined according to IMGT conventions as running from the conserved cysteine to phenylalanine. Clonality was computed by normalizing Shannon entropy by log2 of the number of productive unique TCRs and subtracting the result from 1. CD4 or CD8 identity of scalp clones was inferred by cross-referencing scalp TCRbeta sequences with sorted blood CD4 and CD8 repertoires. Held by TCRdb, this immuneACCESS table contains in-frame sequences only and omits some clones. Under half of the omission traces to an unresolved V gene where checked; the cause of the rest is unknown. V, J and clone size derive from that table, while D and trimming were established from the DNA sequence. This sample lists 150,000 to 200,000 clones; just under 65% were detected once. About 1.3% of the sample lies in the top ten.

Explained via the paper, the treatment or condition label denotes: oral pan-JAK inhibitor, 5-10 mg twice daily. Lesional scalp punch biopsies and peripheral blood were obtained from alopecia areata patients. PBMCs were isolated by density centrifugation and stained for CD3, CD4 and CD8, and CD4+ and CD8+ T cells were sorted on a FACSAria. The table lists this clone with a few counts. This receptor's antigen is unknown. It has no much larger one-base neighbor in the sample; base qualities were not kept. The V and J ends are trimmed by 5 bases and 3 bases, leaving 10 bases between them. Including the terminal cysteine and phenylalanine, the CDR3 comprises 13 residues. Just CDR3 DNA is preserved here, 39 bases in frame from base 1. The germline V gene gives CDR1 as SGHTA and CDR2 as FQGTGA. Summary of the overall study and its limitations: Tofacitinib significantly lowered scalp clonality and the number of expanded CD8+ clones among the top 100 scalp clones. Shared TCR sequences between patients were less evident than in mice, which may be partly attributable to HLA diversity in the patient population. Unlike mouse skin, where gammadelta T cells dominate, normal human skin contains resident alphabeta T cells that get sequenced too, which complicates analysis of the scalp TCR repertoire. Because the treated cohort was small and included a single nonresponder, larger studies are needed to assess links between baseline CD8+ expansion and response. Many expanded lesional clones were found to persist in scalp and blood during tofacitinib treatment, and relapse after treatment cessation may be partly explained by this persistence. Lesional scalp, especially in alopecia totalis/universalis, showed higher clonality and more expanded CD8+ clones than normal scalp, suggesting antigenic drive.

The chain is assembled from TRBV7-3 and TRBJ2-5; the D region possibly corresponds to TRBD2 (5 bases align). The receptor was isolated from a human donor with alopecia areata. The source material was CD4+ T cells sorted from blood, sampled around week 50, from a patient treated with tofacitinib. The nucleotide sequence is TGTGCCAGCAGCCAAACTAGGGAAGAGACCCAGTACTTC. Translation gives CASSQTREETQYF.